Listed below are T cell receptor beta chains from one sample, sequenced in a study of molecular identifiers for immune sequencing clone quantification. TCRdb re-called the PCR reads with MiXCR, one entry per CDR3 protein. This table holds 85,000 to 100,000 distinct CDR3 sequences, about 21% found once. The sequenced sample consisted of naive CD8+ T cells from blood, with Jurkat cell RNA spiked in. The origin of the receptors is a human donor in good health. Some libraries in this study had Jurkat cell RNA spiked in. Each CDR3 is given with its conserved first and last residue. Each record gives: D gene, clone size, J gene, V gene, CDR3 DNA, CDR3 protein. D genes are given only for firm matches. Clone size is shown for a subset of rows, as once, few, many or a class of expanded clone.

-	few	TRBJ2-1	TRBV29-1	TGCAGCGTTCAAGGGACCTACAATGAGCAGTTCTTC	CSVQGTYNEQFF
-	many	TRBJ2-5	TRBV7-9	TGTGCCAGCAGCCCAGTAACGTCGGAGACCCAGTACTTC	CASSPVTSETQYF
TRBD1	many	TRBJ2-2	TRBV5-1	TGCGCCAGCAGCTTGGACAGGGGAGTGATCCGGGAGCTGTTTTTT	CASSLDRGVIRELFF
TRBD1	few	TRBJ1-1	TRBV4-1	TGCGCCAGCAGCGCGACAGGGGGCTTGAACACTGAAGCTTTCTTT	CASSATGGLNTEAFF
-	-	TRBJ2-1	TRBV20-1	TGCAGTGCTAGAGGATTTATCCCTCTCAATGAGCAGTTCTTC	CSARGFIPLNEQFF
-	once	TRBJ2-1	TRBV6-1	TGTGCCAGCAGTGAGGAAATTACCGGGGACAATGAGCAGTTCTTC	CASSEEITGDNEQFF
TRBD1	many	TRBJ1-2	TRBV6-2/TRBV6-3	TGTGCCAGCAGTTACCCGACAGGGACTAACTATGGCTACACCTTC	CASSYPTGTNYGYTF
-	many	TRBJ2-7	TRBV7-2	TGTGCCAGCAGTTCCATGGGAAGGGCCTACGAGCAGTACTTC	CASSSMGRAYEQYF
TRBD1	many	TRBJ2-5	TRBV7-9	TGTGCCAGCAGCTCCGCCGGGACAGGAGAGACCCAGTACTTC	CASSSAGTGETQYF
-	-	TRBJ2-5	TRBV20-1	TGCAGTGCTAGGGCCTCGGGGGTGCAAGAGACCCAGTACTTC	CSARASGVQETQYF
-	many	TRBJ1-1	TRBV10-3	TGTGCCATCAGTGAAGCCTTGGGAGGCACTGAAGCTTTCTTT	CAISEALGGTEAFF
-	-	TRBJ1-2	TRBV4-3	TGCGCCAGCAGCCGCATTGGGCGGCAGGGACCTACCGATGGCTACACCTTC	CASSRIGRQGPTDGYTF
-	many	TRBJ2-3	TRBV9	TGTGCCAGCAGCGTAGCGGAGAGGGATACGCAGTATTTT	CASSVAERDTQYF
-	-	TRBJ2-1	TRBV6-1	TGTGCCAGCAGTGAGGGTCAAGGATATAGCTCCTACAATGAGCAGTTCTTC	CASSEGQGYSSYNEQFF
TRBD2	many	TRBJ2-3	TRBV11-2	TGTGCCAGCAGCTTATGGACTAGCGTAACTAGCACAGATACGCAGTATTTT	CASSLWTSVTSTDTQYF
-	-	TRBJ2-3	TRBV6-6	TGTGTCAGCAGTTACTTTGGGGGTGAGGGCACAGATACGCAGTATTTT	CVSSYFGGEGTDTQYF
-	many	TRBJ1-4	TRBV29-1	TGCAGCATATCGGAGGGAAACGGTGAAAAACTGTTTTTT	CSISEGNGEKLFF
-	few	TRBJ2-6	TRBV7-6	TGTGCCAGCAGCTTAGTAGGTGGGCTCTCTGGGGCCAACGTCCTGACTTTC	CASSLVGGLSGANVLTF
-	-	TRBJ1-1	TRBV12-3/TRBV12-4	TGTGCCAGCAGGCCCCCGGGACACACTGAAGCTTTCTTT	CASRPPGHTEAFF
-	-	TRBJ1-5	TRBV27	TGTGCCAGCGGTTTCCACGGTGACAATCAGCCTCAGCATTTT	CASGFHGDNQPQHF
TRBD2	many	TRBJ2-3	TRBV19	TGTGCCAGTAGTACCCTAGCGGGGGCAGATACGCAGTATTTT	CASSTLAGADTQYF
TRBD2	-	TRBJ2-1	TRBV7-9	TGTGCCAGCAGCCAAAGGACTAGCGGGATCAATGAGCAGTTCTTC	CASSQRTSGINEQFF
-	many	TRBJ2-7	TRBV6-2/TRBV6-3	TGTGCCAGCAGTTACTCGGGGGACGAGCAGTACTTC	CASSYSGDEQYF
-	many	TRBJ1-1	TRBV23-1	TGCGCCAGCAGAGGCACTGAAGCTTTCTTT	CASRGTEAFF
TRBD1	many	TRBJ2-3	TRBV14	TGTGCCAGCAGCCAAGATCCGACAGGGTACACAGATACGCAGTATTTT	CASSQDPTGYTDTQYF
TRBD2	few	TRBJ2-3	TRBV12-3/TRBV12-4	TGTGCCAGCAGTTTAGTCTCAGGAGTAGAGGAGTCTAGCGGGATTACTAGCACAGATACGCAGTATTTT	CASSLVSGVEESSGITSTDTQYF
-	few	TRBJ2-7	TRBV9	TGTGCCAGCAGCGTAGTGGCAGAGAGCTCCTACGAGCAGTACTTC	CASSVVAESSYEQYF
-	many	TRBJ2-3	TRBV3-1	TGTGCCAGCAGCCAAGACCGCCGGGACGACCCATGGGGTACGCAGTATTTT	CASSQDRRDDPWGTQYF
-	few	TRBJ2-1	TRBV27	TGTGCCAGCAGTTTAGTGGGGGCTGTCAACAATGAGCAGTTCTTC	CASSLVGAVNNEQFF
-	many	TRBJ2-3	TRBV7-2	TGTGCCAGCAGCTCCCCCTGGGACAACCCGGATACGCAGTATTTT	CASSSPWDNPDTQYF
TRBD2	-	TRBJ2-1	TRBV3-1	TGTGCCAGCAGTCGACGACTAGCGGGAGGTTACAATGAGCAGTTCTTC	CASSRRLAGGYNEQFF
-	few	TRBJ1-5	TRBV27	TGTGCCAGCAAGGGGCAGGTCTATAGCAATCAGCCCCAGCATTTT	CASKGQVYSNQPQHF
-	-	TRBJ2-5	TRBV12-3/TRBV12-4	TGTGCCAGCAGTTTTTGGGAGAACCGGCAAGAGACCCAGTACTTC	CASSFWENRQETQYF
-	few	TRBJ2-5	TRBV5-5	TGTGCCAGCAGCTTGGTGATGGCGGCAGGAGAAGAGACCCAGTACTTC	CASSLVMAAGEETQYF
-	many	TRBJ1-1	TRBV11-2	TGTGCCAGCAGCTTAGCCCGAGTGAGCACTGAAGCTTTCTTT	CASSLARVSTEAFF
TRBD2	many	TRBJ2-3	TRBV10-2	TGCGCCAGCAGTGACCCCGCCCGGGACTACAAAACAGATACGCAGTATTTT	CASSDPARDYKTDTQYF
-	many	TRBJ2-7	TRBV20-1	TGCAGTGCTATAGGCTCGGAGGGGGCGGGAGAGCAGTACTTC	CSAIGSEGAGEQYF
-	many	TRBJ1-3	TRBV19	TGTGCCAGTAGGGGCAGATACTCTGGAAACACCATATATTTT	CASRGRYSGNTIYF
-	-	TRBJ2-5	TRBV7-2	TGTACCAGCAGCTTGGGGGCGCAGACCCAGTACTTC	CTSSLGAQTQYF
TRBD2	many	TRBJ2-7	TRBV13	TGTGCCAGCAGCTTTCCGGATGGGGGGGGTGAGCAGTACTTC	CASSFPDGGGEQYF
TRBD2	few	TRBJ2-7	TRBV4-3	TGCGCCAGCAGCCACGAACTAGCGGGAGCTTCCTACGAGCAGTACTTC	CASSHELAGASYEQYF
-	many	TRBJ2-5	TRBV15	TGTGCCACCAGGGGCAGGGGCCAAGAGACCCAGTACTTC	CATRGRGQETQYF
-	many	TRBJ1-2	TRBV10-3	TGTGCCATCAGTGAGTCTACAGGAATATATGGCTACACCTTC	CAISESTGIYGYTF
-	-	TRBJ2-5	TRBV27	TGTGCCAGCAGTTCGGGCTTACGACAAGAGACCCAGTACTTC	CASSSGLRQETQYF
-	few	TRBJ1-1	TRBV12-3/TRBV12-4	TGTGCCAGCAGTTCACAGGGTCCTGAAGCTTTCTTT	CASSSQGPEAFF
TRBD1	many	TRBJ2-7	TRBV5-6	TGTGCCAGCAGCGCTGGGACAGGAGAGCAGTACTTC	CASSAGTGEQYF
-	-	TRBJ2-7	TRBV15	TGTGCCACCAGCAAGGAACTCTCCTACGAGCAGTACTTC	CATSKELSYEQYF
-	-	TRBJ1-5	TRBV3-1	TGTGCCAGCAGCCAAGAGGGGGAAGGATCCGACGAACCTTCACTCAATCAGCCCCAGCATTTT	CASSQEGEGSDEPSLNQPQHF
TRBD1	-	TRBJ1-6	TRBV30	TGTGCCTGGAGTGTAGGACAGGGACCCTCACCCCTCCACTTT	CAWSVGQGPSPLHF
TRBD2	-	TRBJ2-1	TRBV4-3	TGCGCCAGCAGCCAAGATCGAGGGACTAGCTACAATGAGCAGTTCTTC	CASSQDRGTSYNEQFF
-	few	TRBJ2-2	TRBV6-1	TGTGCCAGCAGTACACCTAACAGGGAAGAAGGTACCGGGGAGCTGTTTTTT	CASSTPNREEGTGELFF
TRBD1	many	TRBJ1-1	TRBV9	TGTGCCAGCAGCGGGGGACAGGTTATGAACACTGAAGCTTTCTTT	CASSGGQVMNTEAFF
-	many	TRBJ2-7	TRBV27	TGTGCCAGCGGCCCCGGGGATGACTACGAGCAGTACTTC	CASGPGDDYEQYF
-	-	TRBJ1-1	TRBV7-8	TGTGCCAGCAGCTCAACGGGCAGGGAGAACACTGAAGCTTTCTTT	CASSSTGRENTEAFF
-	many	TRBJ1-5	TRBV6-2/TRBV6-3	TGTGCCAGCAGAACCAGGGGTTCCGGGGATCAGCCCCAGCATTTT	CASRTRGSGDQPQHF
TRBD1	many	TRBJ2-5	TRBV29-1	TGCAGCGTTGAAGTGCGCGTGGGACAGGGGGTGCAGACCCAGTACTTC	CSVEVRVGQGVQTQYF
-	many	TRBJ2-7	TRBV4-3	TGCGCCAGCAGCCAAACTACAGGGTCCTACGAGCAGTACTTC	CASSQTTGSYEQYF
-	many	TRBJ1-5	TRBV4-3	TGCGCCAGCAGCCAAGATCGGACCCCTAGCAATCAGCCCCAGCATTTT	CASSQDRTPSNQPQHF
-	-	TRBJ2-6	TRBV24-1	TGTGCCACCAGTGATTTGACCTCTGGGGCCAACGTCCTGACTTTC	CATSDLTSGANVLTF